These T cell receptor beta chains were read from a single sample in a study of control samples from healthy donors and cancer patients. Measured with immunoSEQ multiplex PCR; TCRdb has only the in-frame clones, and not every one. The sample gives 150,000 to 200,000 clones, roughly nine tenths of which show up once; approximately 1.5% is in the top ten. Sequenced input: blood. The receptors stem from a woman in her 30s in good health. The CDR3 runs from the conserved cysteine through the conserved F or W. A D gene is named only where the DNA matches it firmly. Rows may omit the clone size; those that give it use once, few, many or a size class.

clone_size j_call cdr3_length d_call v_call cdr3_aa cdr3_nt
. TRBJ2-1 15 TRBD1 TRBV11-2 CASSLTRDRVYEQFF TGTGCCAGCAGCTTAACTCGGGACAGGGTTTATGAGCAGTTCTTC
. TRBJ1-2 15 TRBD1 TRBV14 CASSRDRGRPYGYTF TGTGCCAGCAGCCGGGACAGGGGGCGCCCCTATGGCTACACCTTC
. TRBJ2-2 15 TRBD1 TRBV29-1 CSVGSWDRGSGELFF TGCAGCGTTGGATCTTGGGACAGGGGTTCCGGGGAGCTGTTTTTT
. TRBJ2-3 16 . TRBV28 CASSSFSRLGGDTQYF TGTGCCAGCAGTTCTTTTAGCCGACTAGGGGGAGATACGCAGTATTTT
. TRBJ2-7 16 TRBD2 TRBV18 CASSPRDSGGAYEQYF TGTGCCAGCTCACCACGGGATAGCGGGGGAGCCTACGAGCAGTACTTC
. TRBJ2-5 14 . TRBV6-1 CASSEGRIKETQYF TGTGCCAGCAGTGAGGGACGGATTAAAGAGACCCAGTACTTC
few TRBJ2-3 15 TRBD2 TRBV7-9 CASSPTSGGPDTQYF TGTGCCAGCAGCCCTACTAGCGGGGGGCCAGATACGCAGTATTTT
. TRBJ1-4 14 TRBD1 TRBV6-5 CASRDQGANEKLFF TGTGCCAGCAGGGACCAGGGGGCTAATGAAAAACTGTTTTTT
. TRBJ1-5 19 . TRBV9 CASSVGWRTEKYSNQPQHF TGTGCCAGCAGCGTAGGATGGCGGACAGAAAAATATAGCAATCAGCCCCAGCATTTT
few TRBJ1-5 14 . TRBV13 CASSFRGSNQPQHF TGTGCCAGCAGCTTTAGGGGGAGCAATCAGCCCCAGCATTTT
. TRBJ1-6 16 . TRBV14 CASSQDLGSYNSPLHF TGTGCCAGCAGCCAAGATTTAGGGTCCTATAATTCACCCCTCCACTTT
once TRBJ2-7 14 . TRBV12-5 CASGYGQSSYEQYF TGTGCTAGTGGCTATGGACAGAGCTCCTACGAGCAGTACTTC
. TRBJ2-5 12 TRBD1 TRBV2 CASRGQAETQYF TGTGCCAGCAGGGGACAGGCAGAGACCCAGTACTTC